Following are 18 T cell receptor beta chains from one sample sequenced in a study of OX40 agonist ivuxolimab in advanced cancers. Libraries were prepared by immunoSEQ multiplex PCR; TCRdb keeps only in-frame clonotypes and omits some of them. Of over 100,000 clones in the sample, roughly 93% were seen once. The material was CD4+ or CD8+ T cells sorted from blood, obtained in a trial of the OX40 agonist ivuxolimab. These receptors all come from an adult with an advanced solid tumor such as melanoma, head and neck, liver or kidney cancer.

In its sample, this clone was seen once. The rearrangement uses TRBV6-1 and TRBJ1-6; possibly TRBD1 for D (5 bases). The CDR3 is 14 residues long. V lost 8 bases, J lost 18 bases, and 26 bases lay in between. CDR1 and CDR2 (germline): MNHNS, SASEGT. The DNA of the CDR3 is TGTGCCAGCGGATTGACAGCACTCCCTCTTCCTTACCACTTT. As protein: CASGLTALPLPYHF.

The genes are TRBV30 and TRBJ1-1; D is uncertain. The ends were cut back, 4 bases at V and 0 bases at J, with 12 bases in the middle. This CDR3 is built from 14 residues. Germline lookup yields CDR1 GTSNPN and CDR2 SVGIG (reference sequence). CDR3 in amino acids: CAWKAPGMNTEAFF. As DNA, the CDR3 is TGTGCCTGGAAGGCTCCCGGCATGAACACTGAAGCTTTCTTT.

This sequence joins TRBV19 and TRBJ1-4, with no clear D. This CDR3 is built from 15 residues. V was cut by 0 bases and J by 0 bases, with 5 bases left in between. Germline V gene data show CDR1 as LNHDA and CDR2 as SQIVND (reference sequence). The CDR3 reads CASSIEPATNEKLFF. Written as DNA, the CDR3 is TGTGCCAGTAGTATAGAACCGGCAACTAATGAAAAACTGTTTTTT.

V gene TRBV5-6 combines with J gene TRBJ1-2; no firm D call. CDR3 length: 15 amino acids. Germline CDR1 and CDR2: SGHDT and YYEEEE. The ends were cut back, 1 base at V and 3 bases at J, with 13 bases in the middle. In DNA, the CDR3 is TGTGCCAGCAGCTTGAGGAAGAGTGGTGACTATGGCTACACCTTC. Its protein is CASSLRKSGDYGYTF. Supplemented by reference TRBV5-6 and TRBJ1-2, the full variable domain reads DAGVTQSPTHLIKTRGQQVTLRCSPKSGHDTVSWYQQALGQGPQFIFQYYEEEERQRGNFPDRFSGHQFPNYSSELNVNALLLGDSALYLCASSLRKSGDYGYTFGSGTRLTVV.

This chain connects TRBV2 to TRBJ1-4; 9 bases match TRBD1. Trimming took 7 bases from V and 6 from J; bases not matched to a gene: 6. Germline CDR1 is SNHLY and CDR2 is FYNNEI. This CDR3 is 14 amino acids long. The CDR3 sequence: CASTLDRGHEKLFF. The CDR3 DNA is TGTGCCAGCACCCTGGACAGGGGACATGAAAAACTGTTTTTT. Filled out from reference TRBV2 and TRBJ1-4, the complete variable domain reads EPEVTQTPSHQVTQMGQEVILRCVPISNHLYFYWYRQILGQKVEFLVSFYNNEISEKSEIFDDQFSVERPDGSNFTLKIRSTKLEDSAMYFCASTLDRGHEKLFFGSGTQLSVL.

The chain has TRBV5-1 and TRBJ2-7; 8 bases map to TRBD1. V was clipped by 0 bases and J by 5 bases; unmatched bases: 4. This CDR3 contains 14 residues. CDR1 and CDR2 from the germline V gene are SGHRS and YFSETQ. The CDR3 loop is CASSLGPGQDEQYF. The CDR3 DNA is TGCGCCAGCAGCTTGGGCCCGGGACAGGACGAGCAGTACTTC.

The chain has TRBV6-5 and TRBJ1-2; the match to TRBD1 covers 8 bases. CDR1 is MNHEY, CDR2 SVGAGI, per germline. The junction had 7 bases not matched to a gene; V was cut back by 2 bases and J by 5 bases. CDR3 size: 15 residues. The DNA of the CDR3 is TGTGCCAGCAGTTACCCCCAGGGGGCCACGTATGGCTACACCTTC. The encoded protein is CASSYPQGATYGYTF.

DNA for the CDR3: TGTGCCAGCAGCGCACAGGGGGCGCGTGGAAACACCATATATTTT. Amino acid sequence: CASSAQGARGNTIYF. The gene calls are TRBV14 and TRBJ1-3, with 9 bases identical to TRBD1. The CDR3 spans 15 residues. With V trimmed by 5 bases and J by 3 bases, 5 bases remained unmatched. Germline CDR1 is SGHDN and CDR2 is FVKESK.

The chain uses TRBV6-1 and TRBJ1-6, with D uncertain. Germline lookup yields CDR1 MNHNS and CDR2 SASEGT. Trimming cost V 4 bases and J 7 bases, with 14 bases left between them. The CDR3 contains 15 residues. CDR3 residues: CASSGAIEINSPLHF. For the CDR3, the DNA is TGTGCCAGCAGTGGGGCCATCGAGATAAATTCACCCCTCCACTTT.

The chain carries TRBV6-6 and TRBJ2-3; no clear D gene. Germline assignment: CDR1 MNHNY and CDR2 SVGAGI (reference sequence). V lost 2 bases and J lost 0, with 9 bases in between. This CDR3 contains 15 residues. The CDR3 region is CASSYVDLSTDTQYF. The CDR3 DNA is TGTGCCAGCAGTTACGTCGACTTAAGCACAGATACGCAGTATTTT.

This chain links TRBV5-1 with TRBJ2-1; no clear D gene. The CDR3 is 12 amino acids. V was trimmed by 0 bases and J by 9 bases, leaving 7 bases between them. Germline V gene sequence: CDR1 SGHRS, CDR2 YFSETQ. In DNA, the CDR3 is TGCGCCAGCAGCTTGGTAAATATTGAGCAGTTCTTC. It yields the protein CASSLVNIEQFF. The variable domain in full, with the rest retrieved from reference TRBV5-1 and TRBJ2-1, is KAGVTQTPRYLIKTRGQQVTLSCSPISGHRSVSWYQQTPGQGLQFLFEYFSETQRNKGNFPGRFSGRQFSNSRSEMNVSTLELGDSALYLCASSLVNIEQFFGPGTRLTVL.

This chain connects TRBV7-9 to TRBJ1-5; 10 positions agree with TRBD1. Germline trimming cut 4 bases from V and 3 bases from J; bases unmatched to any gene: 3. This CDR3 comprises 15 residues. CDR1 and CDR2 (germline): SEHNR, FQNEAQ (reference sequence). The CDR3 nucleotides are TGTGCCAGCAGCTCCGGGACAGGGGTCAATCAGCCCCAGCATTTT. Encoded protein: CASSSGTGVNQPQHF.

This chain uses TRBV7-3 with TRBJ2-2; TRBD2 agrees at 13 bases. The CDR3 is 16 residues long. Germline V lookup: CDR1 SGHTA, CDR2 FQGTGA. V trimming: 4 bases; J trimming: 7 bases; junction bases outside the gene matches: 6. CDR3 amino acids: CASSSGLAGVRGELFF. The DNA of the CDR3 is TGTGCCAGCAGCTCAGGACTAGCGGGAGTTCGCGGGGAGCTGTTTTTT.

In DNA form, the CDR3 reads TGTGCCAGCCGAGCCTTGACTAGCGGGAGGGCCCGTGATACGCAGTATTTT. Translation gives CASRALTSGRARDTQYF. This chain connects TRBV18 to TRBJ2-3; TRBD2 aligns across 14 bases. V trimming: 8 bases; J trimming: 6 bases; junction bases outside the gene matches: 13. Germline-derived CDR1 and CDR2 are KGHSH and LQKENI. There are 17 residues in the CDR3.

The rearrangement uses TRBV18 and TRBJ2-2; 7 bases line up with TRBD1. From germline, CDR1 is KGHSH and CDR2 LQKENI. The length of the CDR3 is 15 residues. J lost 4 bases, V lost 5 bases, and 7 bases had no gene match. The DNA of the CDR3 is TGTGCCAGCTCAGTGGGACAGTTGTCCACCGGGGAGCTGTTTTTT. This sequence encodes CASSVGQLSTGELFF.

The chain is built from TRBV5-4 and TRBJ2-5; weak D call: TRBD2 (6 bases). V lost 0 bases and J 4 bases, leaving 16 bases between the germline ends. The V gene's germline CDR1 is SGHNT and CDR2 YYREEE (reference sequence). The CDR3 spans 16 residues. The CDR3 sequence is CASSLANREFSETQYF. The CDR3 DNA is TGTGCCAGCAGCTTGGCCAACCGGGAGTTTTCAGAGACCCAGTACTTC.

This chain links TRBV5-4 with TRBJ2-3; D may be TRBD2 (6 bases). The germline V gene encodes CDR1 SGHNT and CDR2 YYREEE (reference sequence). This CDR3 contains 18 residues. The ends were cut back, 5 bases at V and 3 bases at J, with 25 bases in the middle. The CDR3 nucleotides read TGTGCCAGCAGTCGAACCCTCCGGGGACTCCTCGGGACAGATACGCAGTATTTT. It yields the protein CASSRTLRGLLGTDTQYF. Full variable domain (missing parts from reference TRBV5-4 and TRBJ2-3): ETGVTQSPTHLIKTRGQQVTLRCSSQSGHNTVSWYQQALGQGPQFIFQYYREEENGRGNFPPRFSGLQFPNYSSELNVNALELDDSALYLCASSRTLRGLLGTDTQYFGPGTRLTVL.

The V call is TRBV15, the J call TRBJ2-3, with D perhaps TRBD2 (5 bases). Trimming took off 2 bases at V and 3 bases at J, with 15 bases between the two ends. The CDR3 is made up of 16 amino acids. Germline lookup yields CDR1 LNHNV and CDR2 YYDKDF (reference sequence). CDR3 residues: CATSRPRGRVTDTQYF. In DNA form, the CDR3 reads TGTGCCACCAGCAGACCGCGAGGGCGGGTGACAGATACGCAGTATTTT.